Shown below are 22 T cell receptor beta chains from a single sample sequenced in a study of Graves' ophthalmopathy and Graves' hyperthyroidism. As the template, RNA transcripts were used to amplify TCR beta CDR3 regions. HTBI primers were used in a first-round RT-PCR, which preceded a second-round multiplex PCR. A single record per CDR3 protein comes from TCRdb applying MiXCR to the multiplex PCR reads. This sample has 400,000 to 450,000 distinct CDR3 sequences, with around a fifth found just once. The sample consisted of peripheral blood. The receptors were gathered from a young woman with stable Graves' hyperthyroidism.

In its sample, this clonotype was seen many times. The chain couples TRBV30 to TRBJ1-5; TRBD1 matches at 9 bases. Per germline, CDR1 GTSNPN and CDR2 SVGIG (reference sequence). V shed 5 bases and J 6 bases; nucleotides not matched to a gene: 5. The length of the CDR3 is 13 residues. CDR3 nucleotide sequence: TGTGCCTGGTCGGACAGGGGAGGTCAGCCCCAGCATTTT. This gives the protein CAWSDRGGQPQHF.

The rearrangement joins TRBV11-1 to TRBJ1-1; no clear D. Per germline, CDR1 SGHAT and CDR2 FQDESV (reference sequence). Trimming left V 1 base short and J 4 bases short, with 13 bases between. The length of the CDR3 is 15 residues. CDR3 residues: CASSLVRSRGTEAFF. CDR3 DNA sequence: TGTGCCAGCAGCTTAGTACGAAGCCGAGGCACTGAAGCTTTCTTT.

The chain carries TRBV4-1 and TRBJ2-7; D remains unclear. The CDR3 has 17 amino acids. From germline, CDR1 is MGHRA and CDR2 YSYEKL. V lost 1 base and J 2 bases, leaving 18 bases between the germline ends. Written as DNA, the CDR3 is TGCGCCAGCAGCCAAGTTGAGACATCTACAACAGCCTACGAGCAGTACTTC. The encoded protein is CASSQVETSTTAYEQYF.

This clonotype showed up just once. The rearrangement links TRBV6-5 to TRBJ2-2; D may be TRBD2 (6 bases). V was clipped by 0 bases and J by 4 bases, with 6 bases between them. Germline CDR1 and CDR2: MNHEY and SVGAGI. This CDR3 has 14 amino acids. DNA of the CDR3: TGTGCCAGCAGTTACTCGGAGGGCACCGGGGAGCTGTTTTTT. Its translation is CASSYSEGTGELFF.

There are many counts of this clonotype. CDR3 in amino acids: CASIMGNANTGELFF. As DNA, the CDR3 is TGCGCCAGCATAATGGGAAACGCGAACACCGGGGAGCTGTTTTTT. The V and J genes are TRBV5-1 and TRBJ2-2; D gene unclear. Germline V gene lookup returns CDR1 SGHRS and CDR2 YFSETQ. The CDR3 sequence is 15 residues long. V was cut by 6 bases and J by 0 bases, with 12 bases left in between.

This clonotype was counted at least ten times. The chain links TRBV20-1 to TRBJ2-2; TRBD1 agrees at 8 bases. Trimming at V came to 4 bases and at J to 8 bases, leaving 3 bases not matched to a gene. CDR3 length: 12 amino acids. Germline V gives CDR1 DFQATT, CDR2 SNEGSKA (reference sequence). Written as DNA, the CDR3 is TGCAGTGCTACCAGGGGGCGTGGGGAGCTGTTTTTT. Amino acid sequence: CSATRGRGELFF.

This clonotype was detected many times. V and J are TRBV6-1 and TRBJ1-2; 9 bases match TRBD1. Germline values: CDR1 MNHNS, CDR2 SASEGT. CDR3 length: 14 residues. J lost 4 bases, V lost 6 bases, and 6 bases had no gene match. The CDR3 sequence is CASRLGQGIYGYTF. The CDR3 DNA is TGTGCCAGCAGACTGGGACAGGGTATCTATGGCTACACCTTC.

This clonotype was recorded many times. V and J are TRBV6-4 and TRBJ2-1, with TRBD1 identical over 9 bases. CDR1 MRHNA and CDR2 SNTAGT come from the germline V gene. The CDR3 totals 14 residues. V lost 0 bases and J lost 6; bases outside the gene matches: 0. The CDR3 protein is CASSDSTGGNEQFF. The DNA of the CDR3 is TGTGCCAGCAGTGACTCGACAGGGGGCAATGAGCAGTTCTTC.

This clonotype was seen many times. The genes are TRBV19 and TRBJ2-7, with 11 bases lining up with TRBD1. J lost 4 bases, V lost 8 bases, and 4 bases had no gene match. The CDR3 is 13 residues long. The V gene's germline CDR1 is LNHDA and CDR2 SQIVND (reference sequence). CDR3: CASRDRGAYEQYF. The CDR3 coding sequence is TGTGCCAGTCGGGACAGGGGGGCTTACGAGCAGTACTTC.

This clonotype has ten or more counts. J is TRBJ2-7 and V is TRBV6-1; D unclear. CDR3 size: 13 residues. V gave up 2 bases and J gave up 7 bases, with 12 bases separating them. CDR1 and CDR2 (germline): MNHNS, SASEGT. The CDR3, as DNA: TGTGCCAGCAGTGAAAAGGACCACCTAGAGCAGTACTTC. This gives the protein CASSEKDHLEQYF.

This clonotype occurred many times. The chain couples TRBV6-5 to TRBJ1-6; no reliable D call. The CDR3 length is 17 residues. V was pared by 3 bases and J by 0 bases, with 12 bases between. The germline gives CDR1 MNHEY, CDR2 SVGAGI. The CDR3 here is CASSYLAESSYNSPLHF. Here the CDR3 DNA reads TGTGCCAGCAGTTATTTGGCAGAGAGCTCCTATAATTCACCCCTCCACTTT.

This chain uses TRBV11-3 with TRBJ2-7; D call uncertain. The germline V gene has CDR1 SGHNT and CDR2 YENEEA. Trimming took 1 base from V and 3 from J, leaving 10 bases between them. The CDR3 runs to 14 residues. Written as DNA, the CDR3 is TGTGCCAGCAGCTTAGGACCCAGCCACTACGAGCAGTACTTC. Residues: CASSLGPSHYEQYF.

This clonotype was detected many times. V gene TRBV20-1 combines with J gene TRBJ1-1, with D tentatively TRBD1 (6 bases). The CDR3 contains 14 residues. Germline V gene sequence: CDR1 DFQATT, CDR2 SNEGSKA (reference sequence). V lost 0 bases to trimming and J lost 1 base, with 9 bases between them. The CDR3 DNA follows: TGCAGTGCTAGAGATGGGGGGCGGAACACTGAAGCTTTCTTT. Translation: CSARDGGRNTEAFF.

V and J are TRBV5-5 and TRBJ1-1, with 8 bases that match TRBD1. Germline V gene sequence: CDR1 SGHKS, CDR2 YYEKEE (reference sequence). Trimming at V came to 4 bases and at J to 0 bases, leaving 8 bases not matched to a gene. CDR3 length: 16 residues. In DNA, the CDR3 is TGTGCCAGCAGCATGGGACAGGCTAACCTGAACACTGAAGCTTTCTTT. Translated: CASSMGQANLNTEAFF.

This sequence joins TRBV28 and TRBJ2-7; no definite D call. The CDR3 has 11 residues. The V end lost 11 bases, the J end lost 0 bases, and 8 bases lay between the germline ends. CDR1 and CDR2 from the germline V gene are MDHEN and SYDVKM. The CDR3 loop is CAVGNSYEQYF. The DNA for the CDR3 is TGTGCCGTAGGGAACTCCTACGAGCAGTACTTC.

This clonotype showed up many times. This rearrangement joins TRBV20-1 to TRBJ1-1; no definite D call. The germline V gene has CDR1 DFQATT and CDR2 SNEGSKA (reference sequence). The CDR3 length is 11 residues. Trimming took 3 bases from V and 6 from J, leaving 8 bases between them. The DNA of the CDR3 is TGCAGTGCTAGTGGGCAGTCTGAAGCTTTCTTT. Protein sequence: CSASGQSEAFF.

There are a few counts of this clonotype. This chain joins TRBV12-3 or TRBV12-4 and TRBJ2-6; D not resolved. The CDR3 spans 15 residues. Deletions cut 6 bases from V and 3 bases from J, with 12 bases between. CDR3 residues: CASRRLMGGANVLTF. Written as DNA, the CDR3 is TGTGCCAGCAGGCGATTGATGGGTGGGGCCAACGTCCTGACTTTC.

This clonotype was seen at least ten times. V is TRBV12-3 or TRBV12-4 and J is TRBJ2-2; 7 bases map to TRBD1. The V segment lost 6 bases and the J segment 6 bases; nucleotides outside the gene matches: 10. The CDR3 spans 15 residues. The CDR3 loop is CASRERGRLAGELFF. The CDR3 DNA is TGTGCCAGCAGGGAGAGGGGGCGACTGGCCGGGGAGCTGTTTTTT.

This clonotype was observed at least ten times. This chain uses TRBV20-1 with TRBJ1-2; D remains unclear. Trimming removed 6 bases from V and 0 bases from J, with 5 bases in between. Germline CDR1 is DFQATT and CDR2 is SNEGSKA (reference sequence). This CDR3 comprises 11 residues. CDR3 in DNA: TGCAGTGCCTGGTCTAACTATGGCTACACCTTC. This translates into CSAWSNYGYTF.

V and J are TRBV2 and TRBJ2-5; D gene ambiguous. The germline V gene encodes CDR1 SNHLY and CDR2 FYNNEI. The ends were cut back, 2 bases at V and 5 bases at J, with 12 bases in the middle. The CDR3 is made up of 14 amino acids. CDR3 amino acids: CASSELNSRETQYF. DNA for the CDR3: TGTGCCAGCAGTGAATTGAATAGCCGCGAGACCCAGTACTTC. Complete variable domain (other parts from reference TRBV2 and TRBJ2-5): EPEVTQTPSHQVTQMGQEVILRCVPISNHLYFYWYRQILGQKVEFLVSFYNNEISEKSEIFDDQFSVERPDGSNFTLKIRSTKLEDSAMYFCASSELNSRETQYFGPGTRLLVL.

The CDR3 protein is CASGRSGTGDYEQYF. CDR3 bases: TGTGCTAGTGGTAGGTCGGGGACAGGGGACTACGAGCAGTACTTC. The V call is TRBV12-5, the J call TRBJ2-7; 10 bases fit TRBD1. V shed 5 bases, J shed 3 bases, and the junction held 7 bases outside the gene matches. From germline, CDR1 is LGHNT and CDR2 FRNRAP. This CDR3 region has 15 residues. The full variable domain, in which reference TRBV12-5 and TRBJ2-7 provide the parts outside the CDR3, is DARVTQTPRHKVTEMGQEVTMRCQPILGHNTVFWYRQTMMQGLELLAYFRNRAPLDDSGMPKDRFSAEMPDATLATLKIQPSEPRDSAVYFCASGRSGTGDYEQYFGPGTRLTVT.

This clonotype was observed many times. V is TRBV19 and J is TRBJ2-5; D assignment may be TRBD1 or TRBD2 (5 bases each). The CDR3 spans 14 residues. Trimming took 5 bases from V and 5 from J, leaving 15 bases between them. Germline assignment: CDR1 LNHDA and CDR2 SQIVND (reference sequence). This CDR3 is CASSPGANRETQYF. Written as DNA, the CDR3 is TGTGCCAGTAGTCCCGGGGCAAATCGGGAGACCCAGTACTTC.